This T cell receptor beta chain was identified during a study of cytomegalovirus exposure and HLA in healthy donors. This clone was seen just once. The PCR contained 60 Vbeta and 13 Jbeta primers. Some clones are missing from TCRdb's copy, which holds only in-frame ones; the method was immunoSEQ multiplex PCR. The sample holds fewer than 250,000 clones; roughly 84% are singletons and the top ten take 0.71%. This CDR3 is 14 amino acids long. Germline CDR1 is MNHEY and CDR2 is SMNVEV (reference sequence). Sequencing input: PBMCs. V usage is TRBV27 and J usage is TRBJ2-5; 9 bases agree with TRBD1. The J call is uncertain, as TRBJ2-7 better fits the DNA end. The receptor comes from a boy between 2 and 10 years old in good health and CMV-seronegative. CDR3 loop: CASSFPGQGYEQYF. The CDR3 DNA is TGTGCCAGCAGTTTCCCCGGACAGGGGTACGAGCAGTACTTC.